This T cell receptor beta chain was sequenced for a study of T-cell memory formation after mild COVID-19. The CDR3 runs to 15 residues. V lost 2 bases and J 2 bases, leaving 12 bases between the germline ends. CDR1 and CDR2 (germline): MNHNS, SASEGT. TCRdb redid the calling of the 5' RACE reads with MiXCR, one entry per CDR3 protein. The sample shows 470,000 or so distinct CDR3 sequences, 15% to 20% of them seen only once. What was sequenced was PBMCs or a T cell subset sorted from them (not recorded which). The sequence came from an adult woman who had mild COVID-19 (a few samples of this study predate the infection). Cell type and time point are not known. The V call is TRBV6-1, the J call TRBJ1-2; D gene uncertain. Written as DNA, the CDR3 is TGTGCCAGCAGTGAATTTGGGCAGTTGAACTATGGCTACACCTTC. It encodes CASSEFGQLNYGYTF.